This T cell receptor (beta chain) was captured in a study of CD8+ T cells in alopecia areata. TCR sequencing used cDNA made by reverse transcription of extracted RNA. Sequencing was performed with immunoSEQ multiplex PCR; in TCRdb, only in-frame clones are kept and a portion is missing. The data show over 150,000 clones, roughly three fifths seen once. Documented treatment: oral pan-JAK inhibitor, 5-10 mg twice daily. CDR1 GTSNPN and CDR2 SVGIG come from the germline V gene (reference sequence). There are 15 residues in the CDR3. V shed 1 base, J shed 4 bases, and the junction held 5 bases outside the gene matches.

The chain uses TRBV30 and TRBJ2-1, with TRBD1 matching over 9 bases. This TCR was recovered from a human donor with alopecia areata. Here the sequenced sample was CD4+ T cells sorted from blood, taken at week 4, from a patient treated with tofacitinib. The CDR3 region is CAWSAGQGVYNEQFF. The DNA of the CDR3 is TGTGCCTGGAGTGCGGGACAGGGAGTTTACAATGAGCAGTTCTTC.